The T cell receptor beta chain described here comes from a study of T cell changes during pregnancy in multiple sclerosis. V was pared by 6 bases and J by 0 bases, with 15 bases between. Germline lookup yields CDR1 MNHEY and CDR2 SMNVEV (reference sequence). The CDR3 extends over 17 amino acids. Data came from immunoSEQ multiplex PCR; TCRdb stores just in-frame clones and leaves some out. The sample consists of 45,000 to 55,000 clones, 85% to 95% of them appearing once. The receptor comes from a female donor in good health, enrolled as a control in a pregnancy study. Sequencing used CD4+ T cells from peripheral blood mononuclear cells, obtained after pregnancy. J is TRBJ1-6 and V is TRBV27; tentatively, D is TRBD1 (6 bases). DNA for the CDR3: TGTGCCAGCAGAGAAACAGGGCAGAGCTCCTATAATTCACCCCTCCACTTT. It yields the protein CASRETGQSSYNSPLHF.